Presented here are 32 T cell receptor beta chains from one specimen sequenced in a study of T cells in Graves' hyperthyroidism and ophthalmopathy. Amplified regions were TCR beta CDR3 sequences from RNA transcripts. During a first-round RT-PCR of the TCR CDR3, the HTBI primer set was used. TCRdb reanalysed the multiplex PCR reads using MiXCR and keeps one entry per CDR3 protein. The sample carries hundreds of thousands of distinct CDR3 sequences, 20% recorded once. The specimen sequenced was blood. Receptors originate from a man aged 35 to 55 with Graves' ophthalmopathy.

J is TRBJ1-4 and V is TRBV5-1; 7 bases are shared with TRBD1. The CDR3 contains 16 residues. The trim removed 4 bases at V and 8 bases at J, leaving 14 bases unmatched. The germline CDR1 and CDR2 sequences are SGHRS and YFSETQ. CDR3 in DNA: TGCGCCAGCAGCCCGGGGGACAGCCGATACCAAGAAAAACTGTTTTTT. This translates into CASSPGDSRYQEKLFF.

This clonotype appeared a few times. The V call is TRBV7-8, the J call TRBJ2-1; TRBD2 agrees at 13 bases. Germline CDR1 is SGHVS and CDR2 is FQNEAQ. Trimming took 2 bases from V and 10 from J; bases not matched to a gene: 17. This CDR3 is 19 amino acids long. CDR3 region: CASSLPGTSGKGLRGEQFF. The CDR3 coding sequence is TGTGCCAGCAGCTTACCTGGGACTAGCGGGAAGGGTCTAAGAGGAGAGCAGTTCTTC.

The chain recombines TRBV3-1 with TRBJ2-5; D is uncertain. V was trimmed by 7 bases and J by 3 bases, leaving 15 bases between them. The CDR3 is made up of 14 amino acids. Germline V gives CDR1 LGHDT, CDR2 YNNKEL (reference sequence). In DNA, the CDR3 is TGTGCCAGCAACCCCCGCGGAAGGGAAGAGACCCAGTACTTC. This translates into CASNPRGREETQYF.

The V and J genes are TRBV18 and TRBJ1-1; the match to TRBD1 covers 11 bases. Trimming cost V 4 bases and J 5 bases; bases outside gene matches: 6. The V gene's germline CDR1 is KGHSH and CDR2 LQKENI. CDR3 length: 15 residues. The CDR3 spells CASSLSGTGGTEAFF. DNA for the CDR3: TGTGCCAGCTCACTCTCCGGGACAGGGGGTACTGAAGCTTTCTTT.

This clonotype was detected ten times or more. The genes are TRBV27 and TRBJ2-1; D not certain. Germline CDR1 and CDR2: MNHEY and SMNVEV (reference sequence). This CDR3 comprises 12 residues. V lost 4 bases and J lost 2, with 3 bases in between. Here the CDR3 DNA reads TGTGCCAGCAGTTATACCTACAATGAGCAGTTCTTC. It translates to CASSYTYNEQFF.

There are a few counts of this clonotype. The chain couples TRBV28 to TRBJ2-3; D is perhaps TRBD2 (6 bases). The CDR3 contains 15 residues. Looked up from germline, CDR1 is MDHEN and CDR2 is SYDVKM. Trimming took 2 bases from V and 4 from J, leaving 13 bases between them. CDR3: CASSLTSTGADTQYF. CDR3 coding DNA: TGTGCCAGCAGTTTAACTAGCACGGGTGCAGATACGCAGTATTTT.

This clonotype was detected many times. The V call is TRBV20-1, the J call TRBJ2-3; 11 bases fit TRBD2. Germline V gene sequence: CDR1 DFQATT, CDR2 SNEGSKA (reference sequence). The CDR3 runs to 17 residues. V was clipped by 3 bases and J by 2 bases; unmatched bases: 10. CDR3 DNA: TGCAGTGCTAGTGTCCTAGCGGGAGGCTCATTCACAGATACGCAGTATTTT. It is translated as CSASVLAGGSFTDTQYF.

Concerning this clonotype itself: A clone one base away is much larger, so this may be a read error. V and J are TRBV20-1 and TRBJ2-7, with 8 nucleotides matching TRBD2. This CDR3 is 15 amino acids long. V trimming: 3 bases; J trimming: 4 bases; junction bases outside the gene matches: 11. Germline V gene sequence: CDR1 DFQATT, CDR2 SNEGSKA (reference sequence). The CDR3 sequence is CSARDSGETMYEQYF. In DNA form, the CDR3 reads TGCAGTGCTAGGGATAGCGGGGAAACGATGTACGAGCAGTACTTC.

This clonotype was seen repeatedly, ten times or more. The gene calls are TRBV2 and TRBJ2-2; D gene unclear. Germline loops: CDR1 SNHLY, CDR2 FYNNEI. Trimming removed 7 bases at V and 6 bases at J, with 12 bases between. The CDR3 consists of 13 residues. The CDR3 DNA reads as TGTGCCAGCAATCGTCAACTTCCCGGGGAGCTGTTTTTT. It translates to CASNRQLPGELFF.

This clonotype has a count of ten or more. V usage is TRBV27 and J usage is TRBJ2-7, with D hard to call. V shed 5 bases and J shed 5 bases, with 13 bases lying between them. The CDR3 extends over 13 amino acids. Germline values: CDR1 MNHEY, CDR2 SMNVEV (reference sequence). CDR3 bases: TGTGCCAGCAGTGTGACCAGACTGCACGAGCAGTACTTC. Protein product: CASSVTRLHEQYF.

This chain links TRBV13 with TRBJ2-1; 11 bases are shared with TRBD2. The CDR3 is 15 residues long. V dropped 2 bases and J dropped 5; count of bases not matched to a gene: 2. CDR1 PRHDT and CDR2 FYEKMQ come from the germline V gene (reference sequence). CDR3 in amino acids: CASSLLAGGHNEQFF. CDR3 sequence (DNA): TGTGCCAGCAGCTTATTAGCGGGGGGGCACAATGAGCAGTTCTTC.

In its sample, this clonotype was seen a few times. The rearrangement joins TRBV5-1 to TRBJ2-1, with TRBD2 as a possible D gene (6 bases). The CDR3 length is 15 residues. Trimming cost V 4 bases and J 7 bases, with 18 bases left between them. Per germline, CDR1 SGHRS and CDR2 YFSETQ. CDR3 loop: CASSLGTGVRNEQFF. CDR3 nucleotides: TGCGCCAGCAGCCTCGGGACTGGGGTGAGGAATGAGCAGTTCTTC.

This clonotype was seen repeatedly, ten times or more. V usage is TRBV28 and J usage is TRBJ1-1; 8 bases are a match to TRBD1. J lost 1 base, V lost 4 bases, and 8 bases had no gene match. CDR1 and CDR2 from the germline V gene are MDHEN and SYDVKM. The CDR3 is made up of 16 amino acids. CDR3 sequence reads: CASSWTGTTSNTEAFF. The CDR3 DNA is TGTGCCAGCAGTTGGACAGGGACCACGTCGAACACTGAAGCTTTCTTT.

The chain couples TRBV15 to TRBJ2-1, with D maybe TRBD2 (7 bases). V was clipped by 5 bases and J by 2 bases, with 16 bases between them. This CDR3 contains 16 residues. Germline V lookup: CDR1 LNHNV, CDR2 YYDKDF (reference sequence). This chain's CDR3 is CATSGSRGRAYNEQFF. CDR3 in DNA: TGTGCCACCAGCGGGTCTAGGGGGAGGGCCTACAATGAGCAGTTCTTC.

This clonotype was counted at least ten times. This rearrangement joins TRBV6-1 to TRBJ2-7; 8 nucleotides agree with TRBD2. The germline gives CDR1 MNHNS, CDR2 SASEGT. This CDR3 has 15 amino acids. Trimming took 3 bases from V and 3 from J; bases not matched to a gene: 7. CDR3 bases: TGTGCCAGCAGTGACAAGAGCGGGAGTGGCTACGAGCAGTACTTC. Its protein is CASSDKSGSGYEQYF.

V usage is TRBV6-2 or TRBV6-3 and J usage is TRBJ2-1; 7 bases line up with TRBD2. The CDR3 is 12 amino acids. J lost 6 bases, V lost 6 bases, and 2 bases had no gene match. Germline loops: CDR1 MNHEY, CDR2 SVGEGT. For the CDR3, the DNA is TGTGCCAGCAGCGCGGGGGTCAATGAGCAGTTCTTC. Its protein product is CASSAGVNEQFF.

Turning to this clonotype: A much more abundant neighbour one base away suggests this may be a read error. V is TRBV30 and J is TRBJ1-2, with unresolved D. The germline CDR1 and CDR2 sequences are GTSNPN and SVGIG (reference sequence). The CDR3 covers 11 residues. CDR3 sequence reads: CAWRRLYGCTF. The CDR3 DNA sequence: TGTGCCTGGAGACGACTCTATGGCTGCACCTTC. The variable domain in full, completed from reference TRBV30 and TRBJ1-2, reads SQTIHQWPATLVQPVGSPLSLECTVEGTSNPNLYWYRQAAGRGLQLLFYSVGIGQISSEVPQNLSASRPQDRQFILSSKKLLLSDSGFYLCAWRRLYGCTFGSGTRLTVV.

This clonotype has a handful of counts. V is TRBV9 and J is TRBJ1-2, with 12 bases identical to TRBD1. V shed 4 bases and J 8 bases; nucleotides not matched to a gene: 6. CDR3 length equals 14 residues. CDR1 and CDR2 (germline): SGDLS, YYNGEE. CDR3 residues: CASSPGTGGDGYTF. The CDR3 nucleotides read TGTGCCAGCAGCCCGGGGACAGGGGGCGACGGCTACACCTTC.

A note on this clonotype: A read error is possible here, since a much larger clone lies one base away. This chain links TRBV11-1 with TRBJ2-7; 7 nucleotides match TRBD2. Germline CDR1 is SGHAT and CDR2 is FQDESV (reference sequence). The CDR3 runs to 14 residues. CDR3 nucleotide sequence: TGTGTCAGCAGCTTACTCCCCCCGGGAGGCGAGCAGTACTTC. Translating it yields CVSSLLPPGGEQYF.

The gene calls are TRBV2 and TRBJ2-1; possible D gene TRBD2, 6 bases. V was pared by 5 bases and J by 6 bases, with 17 bases between. Per the germline V gene, CDR1 is SNHLY and CDR2 is FYNNEI. This CDR3 spans 15 amino acids. The CDR3 nucleotides read TGTGCCAGCAGTTGGGACTCTCACCAGGTCAATGAGCAGTTCTTC. Protein: CASSWDSHQVNEQFF.

This clonotype was detected a few times. This chain uses TRBV6-1 with TRBJ2-5; no reliable D call. The length of the CDR3 is 13 residues. V was clipped by 5 bases and J by 5 bases, with 12 bases between them. CDR1 MNHNS and CDR2 SASEGT come from the germline V gene. The chain's CDR3 is CASSRPQEETQYF. Here the CDR3 DNA reads TGTGCCAGCAGTAGGCCTCAAGAGGAGACCCAGTACTTC.

The chain combines TRBV6-5 with TRBJ1-4; D is ambiguous. Trimming took off 2 bases at V and 0 bases at J, with 16 bases between the two ends. Germline V gene data show CDR1 as MNHEY and CDR2 as SVGAGI. This CDR3 contains 18 residues. The CDR3 bases are TGTGCCAGCAGTTACCCACGGACGGGAGAAACAACTAATGAAAAACTGTTTTTT. This translates into CASSYPRTGETTNEKLFF.

The chain links TRBV7-9 to TRBJ2-4, with 10 bases matching TRBD1. Germline V gives CDR1 SEHNR, CDR2 FQNEAQ (reference sequence). V shed 5 bases, J shed 6 bases, and the junction held 13 bases outside the gene matches. This CDR3 is built from 17 residues. Here the CDR3 reads CASSPRTGTGVINIQYF. CDR3 nucleotides: TGTGCCAGCAGCCCTCGCACCGGGACAGGGGTAATAAACATTCAGTACTTC.

The chain has TRBV9 and TRBJ2-7, with D uncertain. With 0 bases removed from V and 0 bases from J, the gap between germline ends came to 7 bases. Looked up from germline, CDR1 is SGDLS and CDR2 is YYNGEE. The CDR3 consists of 14 residues. DNA for the CDR3: TGTGCCAGCAGCGTAGAAGGCAGCTCCTACGAGCAGTACTTC. This codes for CASSVEGSSYEQYF. The variable domain in full, with the rest retrieved from reference TRBV9 and TRBJ2-7, is DSGVTQTPKHLITATGQRVTLRCSPRSGDLSVYWYQQSLDQGLQFLIQYYNGEERAKGNILERFSAQQFPDLHSELNLSSLELGDSALYFCASSVEGSSYEQYFGPGTRLTVT.

This clonotype was recorded at least ten times. The chain couples TRBV27 to TRBJ1-2, with 10 bases aligning to TRBD1. Germline V gene lookup returns CDR1 MNHEY and CDR2 SMNVEV (reference sequence). Germline trimming cut 4 bases from V and 5 bases from J; bases unmatched to any gene: 4. The CDR3 length is 14 residues. CDR3 region: CASSSRDRGYGYTF. The CDR3 region has the DNA TGTGCCAGCAGTTCTCGGGACAGGGGTTATGGCTACACCTTC.

This chain joins TRBV28 and TRBJ2-4, with a weak D call TRBD2 (5 bases). There are 12 residues in the CDR3. The germline gives CDR1 MDHEN, CDR2 SYDVKM. V was shortened by 5 bases and J by 7 bases, with 9 bases between the two germline ends. CDR3 sequence: CASSPRTNIQYF. CDR3 nucleotides: TGTGCCAGCAGTCCCAGGACTAACATTCAGTACTTC.

The chain combines TRBV27 with TRBJ2-7, with D tentatively TRBD1 (5 bases). Deletions cut 0 bases from V and 6 bases from J, with 12 bases between. Germline CDR1 MNHEY, CDR2 SMNVEV (reference sequence). The CDR3 has 14 amino acids. The CDR3 sequence is CASSLSGAGSEQYF. In DNA, the CDR3 is TGTGCCAGCAGTTTATCAGGGGCAGGTAGCGAGCAGTACTTC.

This clonotype was recorded at least ten times. The rearrangement links TRBV28 to TRBJ2-1; 7 nucleotides align to TRBD2. The CDR3 is 15 amino acids. V shed 4 bases and J 3 bases; nucleotides not matched to a gene: 6. CDR1 is MDHEN, CDR2 SYDVKM, per germline. CDR3 residues: CASSSPAGDYNEQFF. In DNA, the CDR3 is TGTGCCAGCAGTTCCCCGGCGGGGGACTACAATGAGCAGTTCTTC.

The chain joins TRBV15 to TRBJ2-1, with D possibly TRBD2 on 6 matching bases. Trimming left V 1 base short and J 8 bases short, with 12 bases between. The CDR3 is 14 residues long. CDR1 LNHNV and CDR2 YYDKDF come from the germline V gene (reference sequence). This CDR3 is CATSRGPRDYEQFF. The CDR3, as DNA: TGTGCCACCAGCAGAGGTCCTCGGGACTATGAGCAGTTCTTC.

This clonotype was detected a few times. The V call is TRBV9, the J call TRBJ2-2, with a weak D call TRBD2 (6 bases). V lost 6 bases and J lost 5, with 17 bases in between. This CDR3 region has 15 residues. Germline lookup yields CDR1 SGDLS and CDR2 YYNGEE. In DNA, the CDR3 is TGTGCCAGCAAACGGGAAGTCGGGGGTACCGGGGAGCTGTTTTTT. It specifies CASKREVGGTGELFF.

This chain joins TRBV12-3 or TRBV12-4 and TRBJ1-2; 11 bases line up with TRBD1. The CDR3 runs to 14 residues. The J segment lost 4 bases and the V segment lost 8 bases, leaving 6 bases of the junction unmatched. CDR3 nucleotides: TGTGCCAGCGGATTAGGGACAGGGGGCTATGGCTACACCTTC. Translation gives CASGLGTGGYGYTF.

The chain employs TRBV5-1 and TRBJ2-7; the match to TRBD1 covers 9 bases. The CDR3 loop spans 14 amino acids. Germline CDR1 and CDR2: SGHRS and YFSETQ. J gave up 4 bases and V 4 bases, and 6 bases lay outside the gene matches. CDR3 protein: CASSRDRVVYEQYF. The CDR3 DNA reads TGCGCCAGCAGCCGGGACAGGGTGGTATACGAGCAGTACTTC. The full variable domain, completed using reference TRBV5-1 and TRBJ2-7, is KAGVTQTPRYLIKTRGQQVTLSCSPISGHRSVSWYQQTPGQGLQFLFEYFSETQRNKGNFPGRFSGRQFSNSRSEMNVSTLELGDSALYLCASSRDRVVYEQYFGPGTRLTVT.